This TCR beta chain was profiled in a study of early T cells in non-severe SARS-CoV-2 infection. Study-level background: Sequencing input comprised bulk RNA from unsorted whole blood; chain pairing was not available.

This clonotype was observed at least ten times. Losses at the gene ends were 3 bases for V and 3 bases for J; bases not matched to a gene: 4. Germline CDR1 reads LGHDT; CDR2 reads YNNKEL (reference sequence). The CDR3 has 15 residues. The protocol attached unique molecular identifiers to individual cDNA molecules. TCRdb redid the calling of the 5' RACE reads with MiXCR, one entry per CDR3 protein. The table records approximately 90,000 distinct CDR3 sequences, over 15% of them present only once. This chain links TRBV3-1 with TRBJ2-7; TRBD1 aligns across 11 bases. This TCR came from an adult who was a healthcare worker with PCR-confirmed SARS-CoV-2 infection or an uninfected control (not recorded which). Sequencing was performed on whole blood, taken at baseline. This chain's CDR3 is CASSQPGQGVYEQYF. DNA of the CDR3: TGTGCCAGCAGCCAGCCGGGACAGGGGGTCTACGAGCAGTACTTC.